These 29 T cell receptor beta chains were sequenced from one sample in a study of blood T cells in healthy people across ages (dated by TCRdb to between 2015 and 2016). The library was made by 5' RACE. Sequencing was carried out with an Illumina HiSeq 2500. A second PCR of about 6 to 11 cycles was performed with a sample-barcoded 5' primer and a J-beta primer mix. The public reads were reanalyzed by TCRdb: fastp trimming at Q25, MiXCR alignment, in-frame beta chains only. Rows with one shared CDR3 protein collapse into an entry with the most common genes and DNA. This sample holds roughly 800,000 distinct CDR3 sequences; more than 20% were observed only once. Jointly, the top ten make up more than 7.5% of the sample. The same specimen was also included in a second study, on T cells of mothers and their children.

Sequenced: blood. Every receptor here comes from a boy younger than 18 in good health.

As for this clonotype: The junction does not match germline at one end; this may be a read error. This sequence joins TRBV29-1 and TRBJ2-3; the match to TRBD2 covers 12 bases. Germline V gene sequence: CDR1 SQVTM, CDR2 ANQGSEA. This CDR3 comprises 18 residues. CDR3 bases: TGCAGCGTTGAAGATCTGGCTAGCGGGAGGGGAATCACAGATATGCAGTATTTT. Protein sequence: CSVEDLASGRGITDMQYF.

This clonotype was counted many times. This chain uses TRBV7-9 with TRBJ2-5, with D possibly called TRBD1 or TRBD2 (5 bases each). V lost 5 bases, J lost 5 bases, and 21 bases lay in between. The CDR3 runs 16 residues. Germline loops: CDR1 SEHNR, CDR2 FQNEAQ (reference sequence). The CDR3 protein is CASSILSGRDKETQYF. CDR3 nucleotide sequence: TGTGCCAGCAGCATACTTTCAGGGAGAGATAAGGAGACCCAGTACTTC.

The chain joins TRBV4-3 to TRBJ1-6; D gene uncertain. The CDR3 is made up of 15 amino acids. Germline values: CDR1 LGHNA, CDR2 YSLEER. The V and J ends lost 0 bases and 8 bases respectively, with 11 bases between them. CDR3 sequence reads: CASSQDAGSDSPLHF. DNA for the CDR3: TGCGCCAGCAGCCAAGATGCGGGGTCCGATTCACCCCTCCACTTT.

This clonotype was observed a few times. The J gene is TRBJ1-1, the V gene TRBV7-9; D might be TRBD1 (5 bases). Trimming took 5 bases from V and 0 from J, leaving 13 bases between them. The germline V gene encodes CDR1 SEHNR and CDR2 FQNEAQ (reference sequence). The CDR3 is 15 residues long. For the CDR3, the DNA is TGTGCCAGCAGCCCGCTTAGGGACGTGAACACTGAAGCTTTCTTT. This sequence encodes CASSPLRDVNTEAFF.

In its sample, this clonotype was seen a few times. The J gene is TRBJ2-1, the V gene TRBV6-2 or TRBV6-3; TRBD1 aligns across 7 bases. V lost 5 bases to trimming and J lost 3 bases; unmatched junction nucleotides: 7. Germline V gives CDR1 MNHEY, CDR2 SVGEGT. CDR3 length equals 15 residues. Here the CDR3 DNA reads TGTGCCAGCAGTCTTGGACAGGCCGTCTACAATGAGCAGTTCTTC. Protein sequence: CASSLGQAVYNEQFF.

The chain is built from TRBV29-1 and TRBJ2-3; 12 positions match TRBD2. After removal of 4 bases from V and 0 bases from J, the junction contained 2 bases not matched to a gene. The length of the CDR3 is 15 residues. The germline gives CDR1 SQVTM, CDR2 ANQGSEA. DNA for the CDR3: TGCAGCGTTGGAGGGACTAGCGGGAGCACAGATACGCAGTATTTT. Its protein is CSVGGTSGSTDTQYF.

J is TRBJ2-7 and V is TRBV29-1, with 9 bases lining up with TRBD2. V was clipped by 6 bases and J by 3 bases; unmatched bases: 6. The CDR3 length is 13 residues. CDR1 is SQVTM and CDR2 is ANQGSEA in the germline V gene. CDR3 in amino acids: CSVDSGSGYEQYF. The CDR3 nucleotides read TGCAGCGTAGATAGCGGGAGTGGCTACGAGCAGTACTTC.

This clonotype appeared a few times. This rearrangement joins TRBV7-9 to TRBJ1-2; the match to TRBD1 covers 11 bases. Germline values: CDR1 SEHNR, CDR2 FQNEAQ (reference sequence). V gave up 5 bases and J gave up 5 bases; unmatched junction bases: 10. CDR3 length equals 16 residues. The CDR3 DNA reads TGTGCCAGCAGCAGGACAGGGGGCATTCTACGGTATGGCTACACCTTC. Amino acid sequence: CASSRTGGILRYGYTF.

This clonotype occurred many times. J is TRBJ2-5 and V is TRBV12-3 or TRBV12-4; tentatively, D is TRBD1 (5 bases). The V end lost 0 bases, the J end lost 5 bases, and 10 bases lay between the germline ends. The CDR3 has 14 residues. CDR3 nucleotide sequence: TGTGCCAGCAGTTTAGCAGGGGCGGTGGAGACCCAGTACTTC. This translates into CASSLAGAVETQYF.

This clonotype showed up just a few times. V gene TRBV7-9 combines with J gene TRBJ2-5; TRBD1 agrees at 9 bases. The DNA end is a closer match to TRBJ2-7, so the J assignment may be wrong. CDR3 length: 15 amino acids. In germline, CDR1 is SEHNR, CDR2 FQNEAQ (reference sequence). Here the CDR3 DNA reads TGTGCCAGCAGCTCGGGCTGGGACAGGGAATACGAGCAGTACTTC. Its translation is CASSSGWDREYEQYF.

This clonotype was detected a few times. CDR3 residues: CSARDSKGEQYF. CDR3 in DNA: TGCAGTGCGCGGGACAGTAAAGGCGAGCAGTACTTC. The chain carries TRBV20-1 and TRBJ2-7, with a weak D call TRBD1 (7 bases). Germline V gives CDR1 DFQATT, CDR2 SNEGSKA (reference sequence). V was pared by 6 bases and J by 6 bases, with 15 bases between. The CDR3 spans 12 residues.

This clonotype was seen a handful of times. The V gene is TRBV15, the J gene TRBJ2-2; tentative D call: TRBD2 (6 bases). The germline V gene encodes CDR1 LNHNV and CDR2 YYDKDF (reference sequence). The CDR3 runs 15 residues. V lost 3 bases and J 5 bases, leaving 13 bases between the germline ends. The CDR3 region is CATSSGRAGTGELFF. The CDR3 coding sequence is TGTGCCACCAGCAGTGGCAGGGCGGGGACCGGGGAGCTGTTTTTT.

This clonotype was counted between two and nine times. This rearrangement joins TRBV3-1 to TRBJ1-2; D possibly corresponds to TRBD1 (6 bases). The CDR3 loop spans 14 amino acids. Per germline, CDR1 LGHDT and CDR2 YNNKEL (reference sequence). The V end lost 0 bases, the J end lost 4 bases, and 9 bases lay between the germline ends. The CDR3 DNA follows: TGTGCCAGCAGCCAAGACAGGACAGCCTATGGCTACACCTTC. This sequence encodes CASSQDRTAYGYTF. The full variable domain, completed using reference TRBV3-1 and TRBJ1-2, is DTAVSQTPKYLVTQMGNDKSIKCEQNLGHDTMYWYKQDSKKFLKIMFSYNNKELIINETVPNRFSPKSPDKAHLNLHINSLELGDSAVYFCASSQDRTAYGYTFGSGTRLTVV.

The chain is built from TRBV28 and TRBJ2-5; 8 nucleotides agree with TRBD2. The J call may be faulty, since TRBJ2-7 better matches the DNA end. From germline, CDR1 is MDHEN and CDR2 SYDVKM. The CDR3 is made up of 14 amino acids. The CDR3: CASTIPAGAYEQYF. Here the CDR3 DNA reads TGTGCCAGCACTATTCCAGCGGGAGCCTACGAGCAGTACTTC.

The chain links TRBV6-1 to TRBJ2-7; 9 bases fit TRBD1. Germline V gene lookup returns CDR1 MNHNS and CDR2 SASEGT. The CDR3 loop spans 15 amino acids. The V segment lost 4 bases and the J segment 1 base; nucleotides outside the gene matches: 5. The CDR3 DNA reads as TGTGCCAGCAGTGTCCTGACAGGGGGGTCCTACGAGCAGTACTTC. It encodes CASSVLTGGSYEQYF.

The J gene is TRBJ2-1, the V gene TRBV7-9; TRBD1 matches at 9 bases. This CDR3 contains 15 residues. Trimming removed 5 bases from V and 6 bases from J; junction bases left unmatched: 8. Germline CDR1 and CDR2: SEHNR and FQNEAQ (reference sequence). The CDR3 bases are TGTGCCAGCAGCGCCGGGACAGGGTTCATCAATGAGCAGTTCTTC. Protein: CASSAGTGFINEQFF.

In this sample, this clonotype turned up a few times. The genes are TRBV29-1 and TRBJ2-5, with 7 nucleotides matching TRBD2. CDR3 length: 11 residues. Germline V gives CDR1 SQVTM, CDR2 ANQGSEA. J was trimmed by 7 bases and V by 8 bases; bases with no gene match: 7. CDR3: CSPREGGTQYF. CDR3 nucleotide sequence: TGCAGCCCCAGGGAGGGTGGGACCCAGTACTTC.

This clonotype was seen more than once but under ten times. The gene calls are TRBV27 and TRBJ1-4, with D unclear. The CDR3 is made up of 14 amino acids. V lost 6 bases and J lost 0, with 8 bases in between. CDR1 is MNHEY, CDR2 SMNVEV, per germline (reference sequence). CDR3 bases: TGTGCCAGCAGGGCAGAAGCAACTAATGAAAAACTGTTTTTT. This translates into CASRAEATNEKLFF.

This clonotype was seen a few times. This chain joins TRBV25-1 and TRBJ2-5; 11 bases agree with TRBD2. J was trimmed by 5 bases and V by 3 bases; bases with no gene match: 11. The length of the CDR3 is 17 residues. The germline gives CDR1 MGHDK, CDR2 SYGVNS. This chain's CDR3 is CASSDDTSGSWSETQYF. DNA of the CDR3: TGTGCCAGCAGTGATGATACTAGCGGGAGTTGGTCGGAGACCCAGTACTTC.

The table lists this clonotype with a few counts. CDR3: CASSLRVRGGSEDTQYF. The CDR3 DNA reads TGTGCCAGCAGCTTAAGGGTTAGGGGGGGGAGTGAAGATACGCAGTATTTT. V gene TRBV7-6 combines with J gene TRBJ2-3, with D perhaps matching TRBD2 (7 bases). V was trimmed by 2 bases and J by 5 bases, leaving 20 bases between them. Germline V gives CDR1 SGHVS, CDR2 FNYEAQ. This CDR3 has 17 amino acids. Full variable domain (remainder filled in from reference TRBV7-6 and TRBJ2-3): GAGVSQSPRYKVTKRGQDVALRCDPISGHVSLYWYRQALGQGPEFLTYFNYEAQQDKSGLPNDRFSAERPEGSISTLTIQRTEQRDSAMYRCASSLRVRGGSEDTQYFGPGTRLTVL.

The chain is built from TRBV4-2 and TRBJ2-3; tentatively, D is TRBD2 (5 bases). V was shortened by 2 bases and J by 6 bases, with 9 bases between the two germline ends. The CDR3 runs 13 residues. From germline, CDR1 is LGHNA and CDR2 YNFKEQ. In nucleotides, the CDR3 is TGTGCCAGCAGCCAATATGTAGCGGATACGCAGTATTTT. It codes for CASSQYVADTQYF.

This clonotype was seen more than once but under ten times. The rearrangement links TRBV12-3 or TRBV12-4 to TRBJ2-7; the D is unclear. The CDR3 runs to 13 residues. V was shortened by 6 bases and J by 2 bases, with 11 bases between the two germline ends. CDR3 in DNA: TGTGCCAGCAGGGTCAAGGGAACCTACGAGCAGTACTTC. Residues: CASRVKGTYEQYF.

This clonotype has a handful of counts. The CDR3: CASQAIGGGTDTQYF. The CDR3 nucleotides read TGTGCCAGCCAGGCCATCGGCGGGGGCACAGATACGCAGTATTTT. The chain joins TRBV6-5 to TRBJ2-3; weak D call: TRBD2 (6 bases). V gave up 8 bases and J gave up 1 base, with 16 bases separating them. Germline assignment: CDR1 MNHEY and CDR2 SVGAGI. The CDR3 has 15 amino acids.

The CDR3, as DNA: TGTGCCAGCAGACCAACAGGGACAGATACGCAGTATTTT. It specifies CASRPTGTDTQYF. The genes are TRBV28 and TRBJ2-3; weak D call: TRBD1 (6 bases). Trimming shortened V by 6 bases and J by 3 bases, and 10 bases separated the two germline ends. The CDR3 length is 13 residues. Germline V gives CDR1 MDHEN, CDR2 SYDVKM.

This chain connects TRBV20-1 to TRBJ2-3, with no clear D. CDR3 length: 12 residues. CDR1 is DFQATT and CDR2 is SNEGSKA in the germline V gene (reference sequence). V was clipped by 0 bases and J by 7 bases, with 8 bases between them. CDR3 amino acids: CSARESVHTQYF. In DNA form, the CDR3 reads TGCAGTGCTAGAGAGAGCGTACATACGCAGTATTTT.

This chain connects TRBV24-1 to TRBJ2-3, with TRBD2 as a possible D gene (5 bases). CDR1 and CDR2 from the germline V gene are KGHDR and SFDVKD. Trimming took 1 base from V and 1 from J, leaving 8 bases between them. The CDR3 is made up of 15 amino acids. This CDR3 reads CATSDFMRGTDTQYF. The CDR3 DNA reads as TGTGCCACCAGTGATTTTATGCGGGGCACAGATACGCAGTATTTT.

This clonotype was observed at least ten times. The rearrangement links TRBV3-1 to TRBJ1-5; D possibly corresponds to TRBD1 (5 bases). This CDR3 has 14 residues. Germline V gene sequence: CDR1 LGHDT, CDR2 YNNKEL (reference sequence). V lost 1 base and J 4 bases, leaving 8 bases between the germline ends. The CDR3 nucleotides read TGTGCCAGCAGCCAAGGGGGGTCGAATCAGCCCCAGCATTTT. This encodes CASSQGGSNQPQHF.

This clonotype has just a few counts. V is TRBV7-3 and J is TRBJ2-5, with TRBD2 as a possible D gene (6 bases). The J call could be wrong; TRBJ2-1 is a better fit for the DNA end. This CDR3 is 16 amino acids long. Germline lookup yields CDR1 SGHTA and CDR2 FQGTGA. CDR3 sequence (DNA): TGTGCCAGCAGCTTAATAGGAGCGGAGGGGTACAATGAGCAGTTCTTC. This translates into CASSLIGAEGYNEQFF.

The chain joins TRBV7-2 to TRBJ2-7; D remains unclear. V lost 2 bases and J lost 6, with 17 bases in between. Germline values: CDR1 SGHTA, CDR2 FQGNSA. CDR3 length: 15 residues. The CDR3 sequence is CASSLPTPILGEQYF. CDR3 sequence (DNA): TGTGCCAGCAGCTTACCCACCCCAATACTGGGCGAGCAGTACTTC.